This T cell receptor (beta chain) was captured in a study of graft-versus-host responses after intestinal transplantation. The assay was immunoSEQ multiplex PCR, and TCRdb's table has in-frame clones only and misses some. The table includes more than 80,000 clones, around 90% detected once. The J segment lost 2 bases and the V segment lost 4 bases, leaving 5 bases of the junction unmatched. CDR1 is MNHEY, CDR2 SVGAGI, per germline. CDR3 length: 14 residues. As regards this clone: Its antigen remains unknown.

The sequence derives from a human donor who received an intestinal transplant. Specimen: unstimulated CD4+ T cells sorted from spleen or lymph node cells, collected before intestinal transplant. V is TRBV6-5 and J is TRBJ2-7; TRBD2 agrees at 7 bases. CDR3 amino acids: CASSSSGDPYEQYF. The CDR3 DNA reads TGTGCCAGCAGTTCTAGCGGAGACCCCTACGAGCAGTACTTC.